Sequencing of this T cell receptor (beta chain) was carried out in a study of blood T cell repertoires in COVID-19. Recruited during active infection, patients (from Seattle) were subsequently followed longitudinally. In its sample, this clone was seen a few times. Here immunoSEQ multiplex PCR was the method, and the copy in TCRdb shows in-frame clones only, minus some. The sample records about 160,000 clones, approximately 79% being singletons. The CDR3 is made up of 15 amino acids. CDR1 is LGHDT, CDR2 YNNKEL, per germline (reference sequence). The V end was cut by 5 bases, the J end by 0 bases, with 13 bases between.

The V and J genes are TRBV3-1 (or the pseudogene TRBV3-2) and TRBJ1-1; D perhaps matches TRBD1 (6 bases). What was sequenced was peripheral blood. This sequence originates from a woman aged 40 to 50 with COVID-19, enrolled during active disease. For the CDR3, the DNA is TGTGCCAGCAGCTCACGCGGGGGCCTGAACACTGAAGCTTTCTTT. Encoded protein: CASSSRGGLNTEAFF.